Below are 16 T cell receptor beta chains sequenced from a single sample in a study of shared clonotypes between healthy human individuals. The naive CD8 fraction comprised CD45RO-negative cells positively selected for CCR7 and excluded terminally differentiated effector memory CD45RA+ cells. The data were produced by immunoSEQ multiplex PCR, yet TCRdb's version contains in-frame clones alone and is incomplete. In the table there are under 850,000 clones, about 92% of which are singletons. The material sequenced was naive CD8+ T cells sorted from blood. The receptors were sampled from a young man in good health.

The chain is built from TRBV7-9 and TRBJ1-4; D remains ambiguous. This CDR3 is built from 16 residues. The ends were cut back, 5 bases at V and 0 bases at J, with 13 bases in the middle. CDR1 is SEHNR, CDR2 FQNEAQ, per germline (reference sequence). The chain's CDR3 is CASSPASHATNEKLFF. CDR3 nucleotide sequence: TGTGCCAGCAGCCCCGCGTCACACGCAACTAATGAAAAACTGTTTTTT. Supplemented by reference TRBV7-9 and TRBJ1-4, the full variable domain reads DTGVSQNPRHKITKRGQNVTFRCDPISEHNRLYWYRQTLGQGPEFLTYFQNEAQLEKSRLLSDRFSAERPKGSFSTLEIQRTEQGDSAMYLCASSPASHATNEKLFFGSGTQLSVL.

This clone was recorded only once. The rearrangement links TRBV10-1 to TRBJ2-3; D is undetermined. CDR1 is WNHNN and CDR2 is SYGVQD in the germline V gene (reference sequence). The CDR3 has 13 amino acids. Trimming took off 4 bases at V and 0 bases at J, with 5 bases between the two ends. The CDR3 spells CASSAVSTDTQYF. The DNA of the CDR3 is TGCGCCAGCAGTGCGGTCAGCACAGATACGCAGTATTTT.

This clone has a single count. The chain links TRBV29-1 to TRBJ2-7; D is unresolved. Trimming left V 3 bases short and J 2 bases short, with 11 bases between. Germline-derived CDR1 and CDR2 are SQVTM and ANQGSEA. CDR3 size: 13 residues. The CDR3 sequence is CSVEVPSAYEQYF. The CDR3 DNA reads as TGCAGCGTTGAGGTGCCCTCCGCCTACGAGCAGTACTTC.

In its sample, this clone was seen once. The rearrangement joins TRBV18 to TRBJ2-5, with D unresolved. The V end lost 6 bases, the J end lost 5 bases, and 10 bases lay between the germline ends. The CDR3 length is 12 residues. Germline CDR1 KGHSH, CDR2 LQKENI. The CDR3 coding sequence is TGTGCCAGCTCTTCCTTCGCGGAGACCCAGTACTTC. Protein sequence: CASSSFAETQYF.

This chain links TRBV2 with TRBJ2-1, with TRBD1 identical over 11 bases. Unmatched junction bases numbered 20, after V lost 8 bases and J lost 14 bases. The CDR3 runs 16 residues. Germline CDR1 reads SNHLY; CDR2 reads FYNNEI. The CDR3 region is CASSTLGTGGEAQEFF. CDR3 coding DNA: TGTGCCAGCTCCACCCTAGGGACAGGGGGAGAGGCCCAAGAGTTCTTC. The entire variable domain, with the rest obtained from reference TRBV2 and TRBJ2-1, is as follows: EPEVTQTPSHQVTQMGQEVILRCVPISNHLYFYWYRQILGQKVEFLVSFYNNEISEKSEIFDDQFSVERPDGSNFTLKIRSTKLEDSAMYFCASSTLGTGGEAQEFFGPGTRLTVL.

The CDR3 region is CASSASSGTSVAGELFF. The CDR3 coding sequence is TGTGCCAGCAGCGCCTCCTCCGGGACTAGCGTCGCCGGGGAGCTGTTTTTT. The chain has TRBV13 and TRBJ2-2, with 10 positions matching TRBD2. Germline-derived CDR1 and CDR2 are PRHDT and FYEKMQ (reference sequence). The V segment lost 5 bases and the J segment 6 bases; nucleotides outside the gene matches: 12. The CDR3 contains 17 residues. The full variable domain, in which reference TRBV13 and TRBJ2-2 provide the parts outside the CDR3, is AAGVIQSPRHLIKEKRETATLKCYPIPRHDTVYWYQQGPGQDPQFLISFYEKMQSDKGSIPDRFSAQQFSDYHSELNMSSLELGDSALYFCASSASSGTSVAGELFFGEGSRLTVL.

This chain joins TRBV27 and TRBJ1-1, with 9 bases lining up with TRBD1. V lost 3 bases to trimming and J lost 5 bases; unmatched junction nucleotides: 4. The CDR3 loop spans 14 amino acids. The V gene's germline CDR1 is MNHEY and CDR2 SMNVEV (reference sequence). This chain's CDR3 is CASSLTGGQTEAFF. The CDR3 DNA sequence: TGTGCCAGCAGTTTGACAGGGGGACAGACTGAAGCTTTCTTT.

The table lists this clone with a count of one. V is TRBV6-1 and J is TRBJ2-7, with a possible D match to TRBD1 (6 bases). The CDR3 is 13 amino acids. Germline CDR1 MNHNS, CDR2 SASEGT. V was trimmed by 5 bases and J by 5 bases, leaving 13 bases between them. CDR3 nucleotides: TGTGCCAGCAGTTGGACAGAATTAAACGAGCAGTACTTC. The encoded protein is CASSWTELNEQYF.

This chain joins TRBV5-4 and TRBJ1-3; no clear D. V dropped 0 bases and J dropped 1 base, with 8 bases sitting between them. The CDR3 length is 15 residues. Germline assignment: CDR1 SGHNT and CDR2 YYREEE (reference sequence). DNA for the CDR3: TGTGCCAGCAGCTTGGCTGGGTTTTCTGGAAACACCATATATTTT. It codes for CASSLAGFSGNTIYF.

The chain employs TRBV28 and TRBJ2-7; tentatively, D is TRBD2 (5 bases). Germline V gene sequence: CDR1 MDHEN, CDR2 SYDVKM. The CDR3 runs 18 residues. The ends were cut back, 6 bases at V and 0 bases at J, with 24 bases in the middle. CDR3 in amino acids: CASSLVIWTRADSYEQYF. The CDR3 DNA reads TGTGCCAGCAGCCTGGTAATCTGGACTCGAGCGGACTCCTACGAGCAGTACTTC. Full variable domain (missing parts from reference TRBV28 and TRBJ2-7): DVKVTQSSRYLVKRTGEKVFLECVQDMDHENMFWYRQDPGLGLRLIYFSYDVKMKEKGDIPEGYSVSREKKERFSLILESASTNQTSMYLCASSLVIWTRADSYEQYFGPGTRLTVT.

V usage is TRBV9 and J usage is TRBJ2-1; no clear D. V gave up 0 bases and J gave up 2 bases, with 9 bases separating them. The CDR3 is made up of 15 amino acids. Germline V CDR1 and CDR2: SGDLS, YYNGEE. CDR3 in amino acids: CASSVESGAYNEQFF. DNA of the CDR3: TGTGCCAGCAGCGTAGAATCTGGGGCCTACAATGAGCAGTTCTTC.

The chain combines TRBV27 with TRBJ2-7; D gene ambiguous. CDR1 is MNHEY and CDR2 is SMNVEV in the germline V gene (reference sequence). The CDR3 runs 15 residues. Between the trimmed V and J ends, which lost 7 bases and 2 bases, there was a span of 18 bases. The CDR3 loop is CASTPGFGKTYEQYF. In DNA form, the CDR3 reads TGTGCCAGCACCCCCGGGTTCGGAAAAACCTACGAGCAGTACTTC.

Of note for this clone: An end of the junction does not agree with germline; a read error may underlie this. This sequence joins TRBV4-1 and TRBJ1-4; no definite D call. The CDR3 consists of 14 residues. Germline V gives CDR1 MGHRA, CDR2 YSYEKL. The CDR3 DNA follows: TGCGCCAGCAGCCAAGTACAGAGTAATGACAAACTGTTTTTT. Protein sequence: CASSQVQSNDKLFF.

This clone has just one count. V and J are TRBV27 and TRBJ2-7, with TRBD2 matching 16 bases. CDR3 length: 17 amino acids. The V segment lost 5 bases and the J segment 6 bases; nucleotides outside the gene matches: 10. In germline, CDR1 is MNHEY, CDR2 SMNVEV (reference sequence). The DNA for the CDR3 is TGTGCCAGCAGTCCGGGACTAGCGGGAGGGCCGGGGTTCGAGCAGTACTTC. Encoded protein: CASSPGLAGGPGFEQYF.

The genes are TRBV5-6 and TRBJ2-1; TRBD2 matches 11 bases. V was clipped by 4 bases and J by 5 bases; unmatched bases: 8. The CDR3 length is 16 residues. Germline CDR1 SGHDT, CDR2 YYEEEE. CDR3 in amino acids: CASSPRPGLADNEQFF. The CDR3 DNA follows: TGTGCCAGCAGCCCCCGCCCGGGACTAGCGGACAATGAGCAGTTCTTC.

The V gene is TRBV27, the J gene TRBJ2-7, with D tentatively TRBD2 (7 bases). In germline, CDR1 is MNHEY, CDR2 SMNVEV (reference sequence). This CDR3 contains 14 residues. V was trimmed by 4 bases and J by 3 bases, leaving 13 bases between them. The CDR3 DNA reads TGTGCCAGCAGTTACAAGGGGGGGGGCTACGAGCAGTACTTC. This gives the protein CASSYKGGGYEQYF.